Each of the 8 T cell receptor beta chains below was sequenced from the same sample in a study of persistence of HIV-infected CD4 T cells. Cells were stimulated with overlapping HIV-1 Gag 15-mer peptides. Responding CD4+ T cells were sorted by upregulation of both CD40 ligand and CD69. This was the immunoSEQ version 4 assay in survey mode. TCRdb keeps only in-frame clones here, not all; method: immunoSEQ multiplex PCR. The table records fewer than 15,000 clones, 60% to 80% of them present only once. These TCRs' antigens remain unknown. This specimen was CD4+ T cells sorted from PBMCs after approximately 18-hour stimulation, taken from a patient who received antiretroviral therapy. The receptors shown here come from an adult man with HIV who was CMV-seropositive.

This clone has a handful of counts. J is TRBJ2-1 and V is TRBV9; D gene ambiguous. Germline V gene lookup returns CDR1 SGDLS and CDR2 YYNGEE. This CDR3 contains 11 residues. V was trimmed by 2 bases and J by 5 bases, leaving 2 bases between them. The CDR3 nucleotides are TGTGCCAGCAGCGTTAACAATGAGCAGTTCTTC. It translates to CASSVNNEQFF.

By frequency in the sample, this clone is large. V and J are TRBV28 and TRBJ1-3; tentatively, D is TRBD1 (6 bases). The CDR3 is made up of 13 amino acids. The V end was cut by 10 bases, the J end by 0 bases, with 10 bases between. Germline V gene lookup returns CDR1 MDHEN and CDR2 SYDVKM. The DNA of the CDR3 is TGTGCCACCGAGACAGGCTCTGGAAACACCATATATTTT. This translates into CATETGSGNTIYF.

This chain connects TRBV7-2 to TRBJ2-1; 9 bases agree with TRBD1. CDR3 length: 15 amino acids. The V segment lost 5 bases and the J segment 2 bases; nucleotides outside the gene matches: 4. Per the germline V gene, CDR1 is SGHTA and CDR2 is FQGNSA. CDR3: CASSLRDRAYNEQFF. The CDR3 DNA follows: TGTGCCAGCAGCCTGCGGGACAGGGCCTACAATGAGCAGTTCTTC.

This chain links TRBV16 with TRBJ2-3; no clear D gene. Germline V gene data show CDR1 as KGHSY and CDR2 as FQNENV. Trimming stripped 2 bases from V and 2 bases from J, with 8 bases between. The CDR3 contains 14 residues. DNA of the CDR3: TGTGCCAGCAGCCAAGGGGTCTCCACAGATACGCAGTATTTT. The encoded protein is CASSQGVSTDTQYF.

The J gene is TRBJ2-3, the V gene TRBV11-3; D gene uncertain. The length of the CDR3 is 15 residues. The ends were cut back, 2 bases at V and 0 bases at J, with 9 bases in the middle. Germline lookup yields CDR1 SGHNT and CDR2 YENEEA. The CDR3 spells CASSLLGGSTDTQYF. The CDR3 DNA reads as TGTGCCAGCAGCTTATTAGGTGGGAGCACAGATACGCAGTATTTT.

The chain uses TRBV20-1 and TRBJ1-1; TRBD1 is a possible D gene (5 bases). V was shortened by 3 bases and J by 0 bases, with 11 bases between the two germline ends. Germline CDR1 DFQATT, CDR2 SNEGSKA (reference sequence). This CDR3 spans 14 amino acids. CDR3 sequence reads: CSASEGHLNTEAFF. CDR3 in DNA: TGCAGTGCTAGTGAAGGACACCTGAACACTGAAGCTTTCTTT.

V is TRBV28 and J is TRBJ1-1; 9 bases fit TRBD1. V dropped 4 bases and J dropped 8; count of bases not matched to a gene: 2. The CDR3 loop spans 12 amino acids. Germline V gives CDR1 MDHEN, CDR2 SYDVKM. CDR3 protein: CASSWGQGEAFF. The CDR3 nucleotides are TGTGCCAGCAGTTGGGGACAGGGAGAAGCTTTCTTT.

This clone has a single count. The chain is built from TRBV7-3 and TRBJ2-3, with D maybe TRBD1 (5 bases). V lost 0 bases, J lost 2 bases, and 9 bases lay in between. The CDR3 length is 15 residues. CDR1 SGHTA and CDR2 FQGTGA come from the germline V gene. CDR3 in amino acids: CASSLTVQATDTQYF. The CDR3 region has the DNA TGTGCCAGCAGCTTAACGGTACAGGCCACAGATACGCAGTATTTT. The variable domain in full, completed from reference TRBV7-3 and TRBJ2-3, reads GAGVSQTPSNKVTEKGKYVELRCDPISGHTALYWYRQSLGQGPEFLIYFQGTGAADDSGLPNDRFFAVRPEGSVSTLKIQRTERGDSAVYLCASSLTVQATDTQYFGPGTRLTVL.